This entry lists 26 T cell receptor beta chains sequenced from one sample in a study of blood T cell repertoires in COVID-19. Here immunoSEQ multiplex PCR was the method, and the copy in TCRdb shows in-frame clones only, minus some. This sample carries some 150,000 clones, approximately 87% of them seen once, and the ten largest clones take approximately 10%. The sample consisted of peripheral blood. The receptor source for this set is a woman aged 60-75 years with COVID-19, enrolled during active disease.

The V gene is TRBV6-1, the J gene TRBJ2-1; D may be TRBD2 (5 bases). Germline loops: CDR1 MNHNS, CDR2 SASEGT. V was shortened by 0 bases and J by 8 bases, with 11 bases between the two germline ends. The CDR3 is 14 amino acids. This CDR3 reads CASSEAGAGYEQFF. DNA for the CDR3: TGTGCCAGCAGTGAAGCGGGAGCTGGCTATGAGCAGTTCTTC.

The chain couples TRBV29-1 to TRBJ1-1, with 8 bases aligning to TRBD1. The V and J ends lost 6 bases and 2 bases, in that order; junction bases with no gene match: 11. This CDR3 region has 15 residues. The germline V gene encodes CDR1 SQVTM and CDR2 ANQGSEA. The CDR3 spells CSVHPGTGLNTEAFF. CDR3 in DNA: TGCAGCGTACATCCCGGGACAGGACTTAACACTGAAGCTTTCTTT. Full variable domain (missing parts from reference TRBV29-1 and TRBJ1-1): SAVISQKPSRDICQRGTSLTIQCQVDSQVTMMFWYRQQPGQSLTLIATANQGSEATYESGFVIDKFPISRPNLTFSTLTVSNMSPEDSSIYLCSVHPGTGLNTEAFFGQGTRLTVV.

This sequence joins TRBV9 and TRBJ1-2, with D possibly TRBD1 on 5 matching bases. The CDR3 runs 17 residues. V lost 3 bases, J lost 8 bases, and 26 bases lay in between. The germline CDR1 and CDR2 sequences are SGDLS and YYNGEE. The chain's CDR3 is CASSDDPNRPSLSGYTF. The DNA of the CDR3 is TGTGCCAGCAGCGATGATCCCAACAGGCCGAGTCTATCCGGCTACACCTTC.

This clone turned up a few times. As DNA, the CDR3 is TGTGCCAGCAGCCCCTTCATAGCGGGATTAGAGCAGTACTTC. It is translated as CASSPFIAGLEQYF. This chain links TRBV14 with TRBJ2-7; 8 bases align to TRBD2. The CDR3 covers 14 residues. Germline V gives CDR1 SGHDN, CDR2 FVKESK. V was pared by 4 bases and J by 7 bases, with 9 bases of the junction left unmatched.

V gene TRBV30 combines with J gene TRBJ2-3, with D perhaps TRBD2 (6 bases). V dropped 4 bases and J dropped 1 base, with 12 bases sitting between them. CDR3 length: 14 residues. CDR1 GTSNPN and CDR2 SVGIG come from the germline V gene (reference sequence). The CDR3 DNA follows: TGTGCCTGGAAGTCGGGGGTGGGCACAGATACGCAGTATTTT. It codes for CAWKSGVGTDTQYF.

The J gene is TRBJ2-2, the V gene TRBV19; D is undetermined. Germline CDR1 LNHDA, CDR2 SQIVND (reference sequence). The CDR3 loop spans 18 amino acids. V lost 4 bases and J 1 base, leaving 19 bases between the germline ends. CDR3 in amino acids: CASSTWPDLMVNTGELFF. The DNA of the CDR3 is TGTGCCAGTAGTACCTGGCCTGACTTGATGGTGAACACCGGGGAGCTGTTTTTT.

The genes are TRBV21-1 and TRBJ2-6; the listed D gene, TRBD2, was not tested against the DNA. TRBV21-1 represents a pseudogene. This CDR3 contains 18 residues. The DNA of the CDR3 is TGTGCAAGCGGGAAGCTAGCTTCCCCACTTGGTGGGGCCAACGTCCTGACTTTC. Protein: CASGKLASPLGGANVLTF.

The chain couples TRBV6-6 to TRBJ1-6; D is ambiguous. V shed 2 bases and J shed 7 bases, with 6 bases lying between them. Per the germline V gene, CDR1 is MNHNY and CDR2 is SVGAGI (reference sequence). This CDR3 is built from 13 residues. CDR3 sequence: CASSYRENSPLHF. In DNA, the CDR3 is TGTGCCAGCAGTTACAGGGAGAATTCACCCCTCCACTTT.

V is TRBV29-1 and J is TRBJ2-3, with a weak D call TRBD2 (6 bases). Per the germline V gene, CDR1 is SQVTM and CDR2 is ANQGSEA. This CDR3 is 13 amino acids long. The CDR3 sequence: CRTSMGGADTQYF. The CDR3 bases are TGCAGAACCTCGATGGGGGGAGCCGATACGCAGTATTTT.

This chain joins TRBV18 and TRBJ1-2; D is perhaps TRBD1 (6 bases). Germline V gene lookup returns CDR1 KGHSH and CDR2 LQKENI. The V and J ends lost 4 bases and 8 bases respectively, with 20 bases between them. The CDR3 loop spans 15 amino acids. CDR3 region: CASSLTRDTGEGYTF. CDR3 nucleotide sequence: TGTGCCAGCTCACTAACTCGGGACACCGGGGAGGGCTACACCTTC.

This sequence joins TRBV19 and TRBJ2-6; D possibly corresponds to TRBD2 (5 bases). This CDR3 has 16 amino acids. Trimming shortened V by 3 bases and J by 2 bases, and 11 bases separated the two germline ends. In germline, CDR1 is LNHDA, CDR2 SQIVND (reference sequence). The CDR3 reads CASSIRRQTGANVLTF. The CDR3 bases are TGTGCCAGTAGTATTCGGAGGCAGACTGGGGCCAACGTCCTGACTTTC.

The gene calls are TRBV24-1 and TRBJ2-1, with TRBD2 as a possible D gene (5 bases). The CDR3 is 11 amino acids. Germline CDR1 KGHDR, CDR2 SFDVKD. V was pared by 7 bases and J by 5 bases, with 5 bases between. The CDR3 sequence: CATREDNEQFF. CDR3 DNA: TGTGCCACCAGGGAGGACAATGAGCAGTTCTTC.

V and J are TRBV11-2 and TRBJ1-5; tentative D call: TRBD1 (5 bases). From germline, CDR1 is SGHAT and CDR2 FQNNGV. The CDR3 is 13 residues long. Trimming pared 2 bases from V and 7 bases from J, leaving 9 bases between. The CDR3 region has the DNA TGTGCCAGCAGCTTATCTCAGGGACAGCCCCAGCATTTT. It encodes CASSLSQGQPQHF.

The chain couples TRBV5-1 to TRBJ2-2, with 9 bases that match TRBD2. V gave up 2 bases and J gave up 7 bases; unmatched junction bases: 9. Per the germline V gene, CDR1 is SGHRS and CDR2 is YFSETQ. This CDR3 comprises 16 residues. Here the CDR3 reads CASSFSSSGRGGELFF. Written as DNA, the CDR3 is TGCGCCAGCAGCTTTAGTAGTAGCGGGAGAGGCGGGGAGCTGTTTTTT. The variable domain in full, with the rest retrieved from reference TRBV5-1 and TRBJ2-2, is KAGVTQTPRYLIKTRGQQVTLSCSPISGHRSVSWYQQTPGQGLQFLFEYFSETQRNKGNFPGRFSGRQFSNSRSEMNVSTLELGDSALYLCASSFSSSGRGGELFFGEGSRLTVL.

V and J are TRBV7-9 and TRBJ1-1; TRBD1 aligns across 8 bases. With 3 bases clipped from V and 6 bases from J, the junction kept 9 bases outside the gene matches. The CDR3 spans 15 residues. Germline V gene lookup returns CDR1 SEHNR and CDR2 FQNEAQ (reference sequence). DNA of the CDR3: TGTGCCAGCAGCTTGGAGTCTCAGGGGGCATCTGAAGCTTTCTTT. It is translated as CASSLESQGASEAFF.

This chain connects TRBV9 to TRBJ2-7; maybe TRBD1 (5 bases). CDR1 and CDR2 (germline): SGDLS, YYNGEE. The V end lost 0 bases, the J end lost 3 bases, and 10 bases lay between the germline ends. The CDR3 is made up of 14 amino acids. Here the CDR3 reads CASSVDLGLYEQYF. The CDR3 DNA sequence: TGTGCCAGCAGCGTAGATCTGGGGCTCTACGAGCAGTACTTC.

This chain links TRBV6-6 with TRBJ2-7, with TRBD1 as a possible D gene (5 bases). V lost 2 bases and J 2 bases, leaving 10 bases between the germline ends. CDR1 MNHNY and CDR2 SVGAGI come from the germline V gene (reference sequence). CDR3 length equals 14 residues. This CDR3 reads CASSYQGVPYEQYF. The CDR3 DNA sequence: TGTGCCAGCAGTTACCAAGGGGTCCCCTACGAGCAGTACTTC.

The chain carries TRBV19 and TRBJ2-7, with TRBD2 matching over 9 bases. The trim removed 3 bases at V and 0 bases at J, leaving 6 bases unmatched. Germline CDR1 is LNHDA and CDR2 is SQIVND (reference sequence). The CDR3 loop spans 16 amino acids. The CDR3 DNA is TGTGCCAGTAGTATGGGACTAGCAGTCCTCTCCTACGAGCAGTACTTC. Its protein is CASSMGLAVLSYEQYF.

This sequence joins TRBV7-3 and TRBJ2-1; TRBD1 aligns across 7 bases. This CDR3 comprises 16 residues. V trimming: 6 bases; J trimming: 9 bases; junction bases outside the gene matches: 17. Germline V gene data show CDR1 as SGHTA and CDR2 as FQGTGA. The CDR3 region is CASSTGPRLKGAEQFF. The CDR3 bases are TGTGCCAGCAGTACGGGACCGAGGCTGAAGGGGGCTGAGCAGTTCTTC.

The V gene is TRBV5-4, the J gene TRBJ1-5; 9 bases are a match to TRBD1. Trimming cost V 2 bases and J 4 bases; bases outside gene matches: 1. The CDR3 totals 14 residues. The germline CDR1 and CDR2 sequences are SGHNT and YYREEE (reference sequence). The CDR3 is CASSFGTGNQPQHF. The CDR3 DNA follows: TGTGCCAGCAGCTTCGGGACAGGGAATCAGCCCCAGCATTTT.

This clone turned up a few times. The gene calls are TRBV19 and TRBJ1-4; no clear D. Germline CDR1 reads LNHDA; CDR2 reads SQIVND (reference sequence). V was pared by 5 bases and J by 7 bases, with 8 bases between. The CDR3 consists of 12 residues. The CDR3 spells CASSPGSEKLFF. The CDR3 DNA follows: TGTGCCAGTAGTCCCGGGAGTGAAAAACTGTTTTTT.

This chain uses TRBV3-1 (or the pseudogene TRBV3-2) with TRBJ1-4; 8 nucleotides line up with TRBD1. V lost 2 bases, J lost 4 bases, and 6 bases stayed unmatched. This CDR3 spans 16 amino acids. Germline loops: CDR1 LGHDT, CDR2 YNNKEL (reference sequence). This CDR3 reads CASSQPRTGLNEKLFF. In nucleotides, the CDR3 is TGTGCCAGCAGCCAACCGAGGACAGGGCTTAATGAAAAACTGTTTTTT.

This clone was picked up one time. CDR3 in DNA: TGTGCCAGCAGCTCCCGGCCGGGACAGGGGGTCGACGAGCAGTACTTC. Encoded protein: CASSSRPGQGVDEQYF. V is TRBV7-2 and J is TRBJ2-7; 11 nucleotides align to TRBD1. This CDR3 contains 16 residues. V lost 4 bases and J lost 5; bases outside the gene matches: 10. Per the germline V gene, CDR1 is SGHTA and CDR2 is FQGNSA.

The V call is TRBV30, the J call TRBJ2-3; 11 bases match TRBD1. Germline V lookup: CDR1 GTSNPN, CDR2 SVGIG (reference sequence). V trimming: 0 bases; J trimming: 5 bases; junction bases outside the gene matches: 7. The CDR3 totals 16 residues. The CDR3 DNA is TGTGCCTGGAGTGTACGTATGGGACAGGGGGGAGATACGCAGTATTTT. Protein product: CAWSVRMGQGGDTQYF.

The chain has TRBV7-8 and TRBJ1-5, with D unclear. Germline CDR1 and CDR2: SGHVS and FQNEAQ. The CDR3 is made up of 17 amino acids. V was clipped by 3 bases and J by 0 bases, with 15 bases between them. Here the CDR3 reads CASSLWAADYSNQPQHF. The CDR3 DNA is TGTGCCAGCAGCTTGTGGGCAGCCGATTATAGCAATCAGCCCCAGCATTTT.

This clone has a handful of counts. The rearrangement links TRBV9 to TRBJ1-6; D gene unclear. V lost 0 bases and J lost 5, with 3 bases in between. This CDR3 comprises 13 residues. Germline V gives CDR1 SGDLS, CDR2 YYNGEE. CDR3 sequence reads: CASSVGNNSPLHF. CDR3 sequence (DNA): TGTGCCAGCAGCGTAGGTAATAATTCACCCCTCCACTTT.